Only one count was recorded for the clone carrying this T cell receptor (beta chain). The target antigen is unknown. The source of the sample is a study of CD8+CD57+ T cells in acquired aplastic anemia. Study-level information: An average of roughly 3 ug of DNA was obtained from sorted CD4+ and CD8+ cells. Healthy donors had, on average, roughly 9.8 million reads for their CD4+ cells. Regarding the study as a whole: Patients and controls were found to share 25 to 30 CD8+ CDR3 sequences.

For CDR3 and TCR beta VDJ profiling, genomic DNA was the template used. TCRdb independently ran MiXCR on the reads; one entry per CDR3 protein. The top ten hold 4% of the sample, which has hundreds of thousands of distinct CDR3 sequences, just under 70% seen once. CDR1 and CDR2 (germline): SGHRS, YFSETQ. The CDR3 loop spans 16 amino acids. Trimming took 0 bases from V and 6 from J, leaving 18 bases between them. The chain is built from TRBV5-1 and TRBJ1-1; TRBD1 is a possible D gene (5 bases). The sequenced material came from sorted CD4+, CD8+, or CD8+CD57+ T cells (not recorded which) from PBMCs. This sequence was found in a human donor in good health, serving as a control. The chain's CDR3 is CASSLGGLAGGAEAFF. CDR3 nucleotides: TGCGCCAGCAGCTTGGGCGGACTAGCGGGGGGGGCTGAAGCTTTCTTT.